This passage covers 26 T cell receptor beta chains from one sample sequenced in a study of blood T cell repertoires in COVID-19. Profiling relied on immunoSEQ multiplex PCR, and the TCRdb table lists in-frame clones only, not all of them. This sample has approximately 52,000 clones, with roughly 90% found just once. Specimen: peripheral blood. Receptors originate from a human donor with active COVID-19. The donor label of this sample is uncertain.

The gene calls are TRBV19 and TRBJ1-1; 7 nucleotides agree with TRBD1. Germline CDR1 LNHDA, CDR2 SQIVND (reference sequence). With V trimmed by 0 bases and J by 4 bases, 5 bases remained unmatched. The CDR3 runs 15 residues. CDR3 region: CASSIDGTVRTEAFF. The CDR3 nucleotides are TGTGCCAGTAGTATAGATGGGACAGTACGCACTGAAGCTTTCTTT.

This chain links TRBV27 with TRBJ2-1, with unresolved D. V was trimmed by 0 bases and J by 4 bases, leaving 4 bases between them. The CDR3 sequence is 13 residues long. The germline gives CDR1 MNHEY, CDR2 SMNVEV (reference sequence). CDR3 coding DNA: TGTGCCAGCAGTTTATCGCAGTACAATGAGCAGTTCTTC. It translates to CASSLSQYNEQFF.

This sequence joins TRBV29-1 and TRBJ2-2; D not resolved. Trimming stripped 3 bases from V and 0 bases from J, with 8 bases between. CDR3 length: 14 residues. The germline V gene has CDR1 SQVTM and CDR2 ANQGSEA. The CDR3 nucleotides read TGCAGCGTTGATTCACCTACGAACACCGGGGAGCTGTTTTTT. Residues: CSVDSPTNTGELFF.

V is TRBV9 and J is TRBJ2-3; TRBD2 matches at 8 bases. V dropped 4 bases and J dropped 2; count of bases not matched to a gene: 6. CDR3 size: 15 residues. Germline V gene sequence: CDR1 SGDLS, CDR2 YYNGEE. CDR3 residues: CASSPGGGDTDTQYF. The DNA for the CDR3 is TGTGCCAGCAGCCCGGGAGGGGGGGACACAGATACGCAGTATTTT. Full variable domain (missing parts from reference TRBV9 and TRBJ2-3): DSGVTQTPKHLITATGQRVTLRCSPRSGDLSVYWYQQSLDQGLQFLIQYYNGEERAKGNILERFSAQQFPDLHSELNLSSLELGDSALYFCASSPGGGDTDTQYFGPGTRLTVL.

The J gene is TRBJ1-2, the V gene TRBV19, with 7 positions matching TRBD1. Germline CDR1 is LNHDA and CDR2 is SQIVND (reference sequence). The CDR3 runs to 14 residues. Trimming removed 3 bases from V and 2 bases from J; junction bases left unmatched: 3. DNA for the CDR3: TGTGCCAGTAGTATCCACAGGGGCAACTATGGCTACACCTTC. Protein sequence: CASSIHRGNYGYTF.

The chain employs TRBV5-1 and TRBJ2-1; D perhaps matches TRBD2 (6 bases). Germline V CDR1 and CDR2: SGHRS, YFSETQ. CDR3 size: 16 residues. The V end lost 0 bases, the J end lost 7 bases, and 17 bases lay between the germline ends. CDR3 residues: CASSLDGLRRGNEQFF. CDR3 in DNA: TGCGCCAGCAGCTTGGACGGACTACGCCGAGGTAATGAGCAGTTCTTC. Drawing the rest from reference TRBV5-1 and TRBJ2-1, the complete variable domain is KAGVTQTPRYLIKTRGQQVTLSCSPISGHRSVSWYQQTPGQGLQFLFEYFSETQRNKGNFPGRFSGRQFSNSRSEMNVSTLELGDSALYLCASSLDGLRRGNEQFFGPGTRLTVL.

The J gene is TRBJ1-4, the V gene TRBV5-1; D may be TRBD1 (6 bases). Germline V CDR1 and CDR2: SGHRS, YFSETQ. V lost 0 bases to trimming and J lost 14 bases, with 17 bases between them. The CDR3 is made up of 14 amino acids. CDR3 nucleotides: TGCGCCAGCAGCTTGGCCGGGACAAGGGAAGGTCTGTTTTTT. Protein product: CASSLAGTREGLFF.

A single count supports this clone. V is TRBV15 and J is TRBJ2-1, with 16 bases that match TRBD2. Germline lookup yields CDR1 LNHNV and CDR2 YYDKDF (reference sequence). The CDR3 extends over 19 amino acids. V gave up 3 bases and J gave up 4 bases; unmatched junction bases: 9. The DNA for the CDR3 is TGTGCCACCAGCAGTCCGGGACTAGCGGGAGGGCCAGGGTACAATGAGCAGTTCTTC. Protein: CATSSPGLAGGPGYNEQFF. Filled out from reference TRBV15 and TRBJ2-1, the complete variable domain reads DAMVIQNPRYQVTQFGKPVTLSCSQTLNHNVMYWYQQKSSQAPKLLFHYYDKDFNNEADTPDNFQSRRPNTSFCFLDIRSPGLGDTAMYLCATSSPGLAGGPGYNEQFFGPGTRLTVL.

The chain couples TRBV5-5 to TRBJ2-3; 11 bases are a match to TRBD2. Trimming at V came to 2 bases and at J to 4 bases, leaving 3 bases not matched to a gene. Germline CDR1 is SGHKS and CDR2 is YYEKEE (reference sequence). The CDR3 totals 15 residues. This CDR3 reads CASSFSGRAPDTQYF. The CDR3 DNA follows: TGTGCCAGCAGCTTTAGCGGGAGGGCCCCAGATACGCAGTATTTT.

In this sample, this clone turned up a few times. V is TRBV3-1 (or the pseudogene TRBV3-2) and J is TRBJ2-2; perhaps TRBD1 as D (6 bases). CDR3 length equals 15 residues. CDR1 and CDR2 (germline): LGHDT, YNNKEL (reference sequence). Trimming left V 5 bases short and J 6 bases short, with 16 bases between. DNA of the CDR3: TGTGCCAGCAGCGTGACTACAGGGTTTCCCGGGGAGCTGTTTTTT. Amino acid sequence: CASSVTTGFPGELFF.

The chain is built from TRBV28 and TRBJ2-3; TRBD2 matches 13 bases. CDR3 length equals 17 residues. V shed 1 base and J 8 bases; nucleotides not matched to a gene: 9. Germline-derived CDR1 and CDR2 are MDHEN and SYDVKM. CDR3 DNA sequence: TGTGCCAGCAGTTTATATACTAGCGGGAGGGCCCGGGGTACGCAGTATTTT. Amino acid sequence: CASSLYTSGRARGTQYF.

In nucleotides, the CDR3 is TGTGCCATCAGGGAACAGGGGGCTACGAACACCGGGGAGCTGTTTTTT. Its protein is CAIREQGATNTGELFF. The chain joins TRBV10-3 to TRBJ2-2, with 9 positions matching TRBD1. V lost 6 bases to trimming and J lost 0 bases; unmatched junction nucleotides: 5. There are 16 residues in the CDR3. Germline V lookup: CDR1 ENHRY, CDR2 SYGVKD.

The chain links TRBV10-3 to TRBJ1-1, with 8 bases lining up with TRBD1. Trimming at V came to 6 bases and at J to 0 bases, leaving 0 bases not matched to a gene. CDR1 is ENHRY and CDR2 is SYGVKD in the germline V gene. The CDR3 extends over 13 amino acids. The CDR3 DNA reads as TGTGCCATCAGACAGGGGGTGAACACTGAAGCTTTCTTT. This codes for CAIRQGVNTEAFF.

The rearrangement links TRBV6-5 to TRBJ2-7; D is perhaps TRBD2 (6 bases). Germline V CDR1 and CDR2: MNHEY, SVGAGI. The CDR3 sequence is 13 residues long. The V end was cut by 6 bases, the J end by 9 bases, with 18 bases between. The CDR3 DNA reads as TGTGCCAGCAGCTCTTTTGGGGGGAGCGGGCAGTACTTC. Translating gives CASSSFGGSGQYF.

This chain connects TRBV7-6 to TRBJ1-1; D is perhaps TRBD1 (5 bases). The CDR3 covers 13 residues. Looked up from germline, CDR1 is SGHVS and CDR2 is FNYEAQ. Trimming removed 5 bases from V and 3 bases from J, with 10 bases in between. The CDR3 region is CASSNRGDTEAFF. CDR3 in DNA: TGTGCCAGCAGCAACCGGGGGGACACTGAAGCTTTCTTT.

The chain links TRBV2 to TRBJ1-1; 7 bases are shared with TRBD1. Unmatched junction bases numbered 7, after V lost 4 bases and J lost 5 bases. The CDR3 consists of 14 residues. CDR1 SNHLY and CDR2 FYNNEI come from the germline V gene. CDR3 DNA sequence: TGTGCCAGCAGTGTGGAGGGGGCGCGTACTGAAGCTTTCTTT. Its protein product is CASSVEGARTEAFF. Together with reference TRBV2 and TRBJ1-1, the CDR3 gives the full variable domain: EPEVTQTPSHQVTQMGQEVILRCVPISNHLYFYWYRQILGQKVEFLVSFYNNEISEKSEIFDDQFSVERPDGSNFTLKIRSTKLEDSAMYFCASSVEGARTEAFFGQGTRLTVV.

This chain links TRBV7-9 with TRBJ2-1; TRBD1 matches at 7 bases. This CDR3 comprises 15 residues. CDR1 and CDR2 from the germline V gene are SEHNR and FQNEAQ (reference sequence). V dropped 4 bases and J dropped 2; count of bases not matched to a gene: 5. The CDR3 region is CASSSQTGTYNEQFF. As DNA, the CDR3 is TGTGCCAGCAGCTCTCAGACAGGGACCTACAATGAGCAGTTCTTC.

The chain links TRBV7-9 to TRBJ2-1, with a possible D match to TRBD2 (6 bases). V was clipped by 5 bases and J by 8 bases, with 13 bases between them. The CDR3 is made up of 13 amino acids. Germline loops: CDR1 SEHNR, CDR2 FQNEAQ (reference sequence). The CDR3 reads CASSPGGPDEQFF. CDR3 nucleotide sequence: TGTGCCAGCAGCCCCGGAGGGCCGGATGAGCAGTTCTTC. Full variable domain (rest looked up from reference TRBV7-9 and TRBJ2-1): DTGVSQNPRHKITKRGQNVTFRCDPISEHNRLYWYRQTLGQGPEFLTYFQNEAQLEKSRLLSDRFSAERPKGSFSTLEIQRTEQGDSAMYLCASSPGGPDEQFFGPGTRLTVL.

The J gene is TRBJ1-1, the V gene TRBV12-3 or TRBV12-4, with TRBD1 as a possible D gene (6 bases). The CDR3 is made up of 12 amino acids. Trimming removed 4 bases from V and 10 bases from J, with 13 bases in between. The CDR3 DNA follows: TGTGCCAGCAGTTCCGACAGGTTTGGAGCTTTCTTT. It yields the protein CASSSDRFGAFF.

This clone was detected only a few times. V and J are TRBV5-6 and TRBJ2-5; D possibly corresponds to TRBD2 (5 bases). Trimming took off 1 base at V and 5 bases at J, with 12 bases between the two ends. Germline V gene lookup returns CDR1 SGHDT and CDR2 YYEEEE. This CDR3 has 14 residues. The CDR3 sequence: CASSLLVGVETQYF. CDR3 sequence (DNA): TGTGCCAGCAGCTTGTTGGTCGGGGTTGAGACCCAGTACTTC.

The chain uses TRBV2 and TRBJ1-1; TRBD1 aligns across 8 bases. Germline V gene sequence: CDR1 SNHLY, CDR2 FYNNEI. The CDR3 covers 15 residues. V lost 11 bases to trimming and J lost 5 bases; unmatched junction nucleotides: 16. CDR3 in amino acids: CASKGETGDWTEAFF. CDR3 sequence (DNA): TGTGCCTCAAAGGGGGAGACAGGGGATTGGACTGAAGCTTTCTTT. Supplemented by reference TRBV2 and TRBJ1-1, the full variable domain reads EPEVTQTPSHQVTQMGQEVILRCVPISNHLYFYWYRQILGQKVEFLVSFYNNEISEKSEIFDDQFSVERPDGSNFTLKIRSTKLEDSAMYFCASKGETGDWTEAFFGQGTRLTVV.

The V call is TRBV5-4, the J call TRBJ1-2; weak D call: TRBD1 (6 bases). V lost 5 bases to trimming and J lost 4 bases, with 15 bases between them. From germline, CDR1 is SGHNT and CDR2 YYREEE (reference sequence). This CDR3 comprises 14 residues. CDR3 amino acids: CASRRLAQGYGYTF. The DNA for the CDR3 is TGTGCCAGCAGACGACTGGCACAGGGCTATGGCTACACCTTC. Looking up the rest from reference TRBV5-4 and TRBJ1-2 gives the full variable domain: ETGVTQSPTHLIKTRGQQVTLRCSSQSGHNTVSWYQQALGQGPQFIFQYYREEENGRGNFPPRFSGLQFPNYSSELNVNALELDDSALYLCASRRLAQGYGYTFGSGTRLTVV.

The chain joins TRBV9 to TRBJ1-2; 8 bases align to TRBD1. This CDR3 comprises 18 residues. The J segment lost 0 bases and the V segment lost 1 base, leaving 11 bases of the junction unmatched. CDR1 SGDLS and CDR2 YYNGEE come from the germline V gene. The CDR3 bases are TGTGCCAGCAGCGTACACCGTTCGGACAGGGTGGCTAACTATGGCTACACCTTC. Translating gives CASSVHRSDRVANYGYTF.

The chain employs TRBV10-2 and TRBJ1-4; D may be TRBD1 (5 bases). The CDR3 loop spans 16 amino acids. Trimming took off 2 bases at V and 7 bases at J, with 17 bases between the two ends. The germline gives CDR1 WSHSY, CDR2 SAAADI. CDR3 sequence reads: CASSEPRQRLGEKLFF. The CDR3, as DNA: TGCGCCAGCAGTGAGCCAAGACAGCGTTTGGGTGAAAAACTGTTTTTT.

The rearrangement uses TRBV4-3 and TRBJ1-5, with D possibly being TRBD1 (5 bases). The CDR3 has 15 residues. V gave up 2 bases and J gave up 3 bases, with 11 bases separating them. Germline CDR1 reads LGHNA; CDR2 reads YSLEER. CDR3 sequence (DNA): TGCGCCAGCAGCCAAAGTGGGACTAACAATCAGCCCCAGCATTTT. Translated, it gives CASSQSGTNNQPQHF.

The chain recombines TRBV6-6 with TRBJ1-1; possible D gene TRBD1, 5 bases. Trimming stripped 10 bases from V and 1 base from J, with 7 bases between. There are 11 residues in the CDR3. Germline V gene data show CDR1 as MNHNY and CDR2 as SVGAGI (reference sequence). The CDR3 nucleotides read TGTGCCATCGGGGGGAACACTGAAGCTTTCTTT. Translating it yields CAIGGNTEAFF.